The present TCR beta chain was sequenced within a study of vaccination effects on CD4 cells after COVID-19. Study-wide context: ViraFEST used viral peptide pools to expand antigen-specific CD4+ T cells before sequencing. Each well held some 2 million PBMC cultured with 7.5 to 10 ug/ml peptides and roughly 9.7 IU/ml IL-2.

About this clone itself: Its antigen is not identified.

Upon completion of approximately ten days in culture, CD4+ T cells were isolated. Infection dated between March and December 2020, before the Alpha, Beta and Delta variants reached the United States. Either the BNT162b2 or mRNA-1273 vaccine was given to participants in two doses. CDR1 and CDR2 from the germline V gene are SGDLS and YYNGEE. Germline trimming cut 1 base from V and 2 bases from J; bases unmatched to any gene: 5. This CDR3 has 16 amino acids. Sequencing used immunoSEQ multiplex PCR; TCRdb keeps in-frame clones, though not all of them. The sample carries about 50,000 clones, about 70% recorded once.

The starting material was CD4+ T cells from PBMCs cultured without peptide, obtained after COVID-19 vaccination. This chain links TRBV9 with TRBJ2-3; the match to TRBD2 covers 9 bases. The source is a human donor who had a prior SARS-CoV-2 infection. CDR3 sequence: CASSVQSGGYTDTQYF. CDR3 in DNA: TGTGCCAGCAGCGTACAAAGCGGGGGGTACACAGATACGCAGTATTTT.